The clone carrying this T cell receptor (beta chain) was detected a few times. These data belong to a study of blood T cells in healthy people across ages. Study summary: Capturing about one barcoded beta molecule per two T cells was achieved by template switching.

Using a J-beta primer mix together with a sample-barcoded 5' primer, a second PCR was run for about 6 to 11 cycles. Per-sample output comprised a minimum of 2.5 million paired-end reads containing CDR3. One entry per CDR3 protein results from TCRdb running MiXCR on the 5' RACE reads. This table holds around 970,000 distinct CDR3 sequences, roughly 51% found once. This CDR3 has 15 amino acids. The germline gives CDR1 KGHDR, CDR2 SFDVKD. The V end was cut by 2 bases, the J end by 3 bases, with 10 bases between. The rearrangement joins TRBV24-1 to TRBJ2-1; possible D gene TRBD1, 6 bases. The source is a woman aged 55-69 years in good health. The sequencing input was blood. The CDR3 spells CATSDSQTGYNEQFF. DNA of the CDR3: TGTGCCACCAGTGATTCCCAGACAGGCTACAATGAGCAGTTCTTC.